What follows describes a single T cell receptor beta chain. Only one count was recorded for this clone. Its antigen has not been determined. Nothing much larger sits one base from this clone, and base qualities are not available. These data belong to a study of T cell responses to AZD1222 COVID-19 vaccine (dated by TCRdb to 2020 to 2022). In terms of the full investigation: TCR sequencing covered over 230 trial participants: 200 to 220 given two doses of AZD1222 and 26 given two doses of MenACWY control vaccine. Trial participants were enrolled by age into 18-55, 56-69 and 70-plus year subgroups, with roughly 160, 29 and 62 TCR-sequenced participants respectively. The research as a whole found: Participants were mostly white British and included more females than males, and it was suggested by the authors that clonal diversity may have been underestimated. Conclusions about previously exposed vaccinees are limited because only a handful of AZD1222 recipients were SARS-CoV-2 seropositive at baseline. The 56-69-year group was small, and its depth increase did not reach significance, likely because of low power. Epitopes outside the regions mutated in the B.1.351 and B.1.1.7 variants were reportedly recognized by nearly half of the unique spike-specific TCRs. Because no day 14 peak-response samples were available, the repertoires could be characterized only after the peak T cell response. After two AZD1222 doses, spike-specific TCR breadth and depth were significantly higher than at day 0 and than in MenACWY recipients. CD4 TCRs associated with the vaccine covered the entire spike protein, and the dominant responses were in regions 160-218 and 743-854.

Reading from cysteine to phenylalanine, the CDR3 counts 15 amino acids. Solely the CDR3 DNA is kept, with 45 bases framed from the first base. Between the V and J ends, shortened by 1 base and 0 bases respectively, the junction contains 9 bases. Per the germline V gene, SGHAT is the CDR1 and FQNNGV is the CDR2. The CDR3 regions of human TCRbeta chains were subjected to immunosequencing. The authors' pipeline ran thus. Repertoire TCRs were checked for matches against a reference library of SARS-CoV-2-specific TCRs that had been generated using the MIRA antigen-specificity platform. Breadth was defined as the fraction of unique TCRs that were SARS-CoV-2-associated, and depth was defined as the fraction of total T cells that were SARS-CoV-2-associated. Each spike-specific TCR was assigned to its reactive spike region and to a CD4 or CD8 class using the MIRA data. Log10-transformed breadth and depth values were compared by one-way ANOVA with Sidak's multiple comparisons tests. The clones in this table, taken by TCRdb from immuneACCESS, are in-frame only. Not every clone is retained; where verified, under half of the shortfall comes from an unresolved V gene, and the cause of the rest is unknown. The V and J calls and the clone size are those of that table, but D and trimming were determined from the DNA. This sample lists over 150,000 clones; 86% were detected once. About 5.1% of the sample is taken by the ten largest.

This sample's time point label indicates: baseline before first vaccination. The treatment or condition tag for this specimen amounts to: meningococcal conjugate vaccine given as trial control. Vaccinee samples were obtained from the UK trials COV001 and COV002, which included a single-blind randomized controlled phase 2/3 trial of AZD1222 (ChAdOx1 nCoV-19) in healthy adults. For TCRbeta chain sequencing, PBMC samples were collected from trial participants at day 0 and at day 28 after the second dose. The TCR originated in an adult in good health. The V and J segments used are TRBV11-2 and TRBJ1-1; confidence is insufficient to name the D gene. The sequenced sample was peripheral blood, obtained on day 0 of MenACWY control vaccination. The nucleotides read TGTGCCAGCAGCTTAGTTGGGCGGTTGAACACTGAAGCTTTCTTT. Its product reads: CASSLVGRLNTEAFF.